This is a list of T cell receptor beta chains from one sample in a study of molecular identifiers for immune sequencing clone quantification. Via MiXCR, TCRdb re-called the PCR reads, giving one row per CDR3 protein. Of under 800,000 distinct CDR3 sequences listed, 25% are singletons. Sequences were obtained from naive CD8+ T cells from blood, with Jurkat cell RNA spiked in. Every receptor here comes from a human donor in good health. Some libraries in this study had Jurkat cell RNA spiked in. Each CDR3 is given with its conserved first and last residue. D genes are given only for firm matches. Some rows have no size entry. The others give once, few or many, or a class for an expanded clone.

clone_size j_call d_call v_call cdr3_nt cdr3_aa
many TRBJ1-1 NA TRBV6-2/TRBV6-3 TGTGCCAGCAGTAATCCCTATTTGGACACTGAAGCTTTCTTT CASSNPYLDTEAFF
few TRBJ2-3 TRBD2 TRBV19 TGTGCCAGTAGTCCAGGACTAGCGGGAGCTGGAGATACGCAGTATTTT CASSPGLAGAGDTQYF
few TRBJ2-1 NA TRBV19 TGTGCCTCTAAGGGGGTAGAGCAGTTCTTC CASKGVEQFF
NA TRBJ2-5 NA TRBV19 TGTGCCAGTAGTATAAAACAGCAACAAGAGACCCAGTACTTC CASSIKQQQETQYF
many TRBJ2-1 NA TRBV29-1 TGCAGCGTTGAAGAGAGCGGTTCCTACAATGAGCAGTTCTTC CSVEESGSYNEQFF
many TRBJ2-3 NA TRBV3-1 TGTGCCAGCAGCCAAGAATCTTCATGGGTGACGCAGTATTTT CASSQESSWVTQYF
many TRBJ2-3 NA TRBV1 TGCACCAGCATTAGACTAGCGGGAGGGCCGAGTGATACGCAGTATTTT CTSIRLAGGPSDTQYF
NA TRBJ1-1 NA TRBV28 TGTGCCAGCAGTTTAGATGGGCCCCCGGGGGCGAACGCTGAAGCTTTCTTT CASSLDGPPGANAEAFF
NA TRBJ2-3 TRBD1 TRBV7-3 TGTGCCAGCAGCTTATCAGGGGGCGGCTCGGCTACGCAGTATTTT CASSLSGGGSATQYF
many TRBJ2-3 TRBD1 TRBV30 TGTGCCTGGGAACCGGACAGGAAAGCGCAGTATTTT CAWEPDRKAQYF
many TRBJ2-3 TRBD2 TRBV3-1 TGTGCCAGCAGCCAAGCAGCGGGAGCCCTCACAGATACGCAGTATTTT CASSQAAGALTDTQYF
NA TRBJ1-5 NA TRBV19 TGTGCCAGTAGGCTCGAGGACAGTCATTTTGAGCAGCCCCAGCATTTT CASRLEDSHFEQPQHF
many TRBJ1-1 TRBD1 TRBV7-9 TGTGCCAGCAGCTCATGGACAGGGGATCTGAACACTGAAGCTTTCTTT CASSSWTGDLNTEAFF
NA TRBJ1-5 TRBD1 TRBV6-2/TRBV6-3 TGTGCCGGCAGTTCCACAGGGGAAGGTCAGCCCCAGCATTTT CAGSSTGEGQPQHF
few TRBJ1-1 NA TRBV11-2 TGTGCCAGCAGCTTAGAAGGGGACTACACTGAAGCTTTCTTT CASSLEGDYTEAFF
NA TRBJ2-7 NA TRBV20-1 TGCAGTGCTAGACTCGGGGGAGAGGTCGAGCAGTACTTC CSARLGGEVEQYF
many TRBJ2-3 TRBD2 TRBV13 TGTGCCAGCAGCTTAGGCTCTAGCGGCTTCACAGATACGCAGTATTTT CASSLGSSGFTDTQYF
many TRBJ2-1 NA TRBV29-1 TGCAGCGTTGAAGATTCCCCCAGGACCACCTACAATGAGCAGTTCTTC CSVEDSPRTTYNEQFF
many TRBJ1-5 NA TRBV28 TGTGCCAGCAGCATCCTTGTAGGGCCCGATCAGCCCCAGCATTTT CASSILVGPDQPQHF
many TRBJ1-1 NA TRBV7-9 TGTGCCAGCAGCAGCCAGGGCGATGAAGCTTTCTTT CASSSQGDEAFF
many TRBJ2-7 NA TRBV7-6 TGTGCCAGCAGCTCTTCCGGAAGCTCCTACGAGCAGTACTTC CASSSSGSSYEQYF
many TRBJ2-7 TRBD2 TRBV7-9 TGTGCCAGCAGCTCCCTAGCGGGGAGCTCCTACGAGCAGTACTTC CASSSLAGSSYEQYF
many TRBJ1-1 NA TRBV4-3 TGCGCCAGCAGCCAAGGTTCCAGTAGTACTGAAGCTTTCTTT CASSQGSSSTEAFF
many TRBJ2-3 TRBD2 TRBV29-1 TGCAGCGTTGACTCCATTCTACTAGCGGGAGGGCGCACAGATACGCAGTATTTT CSVDSILLAGGRTDTQYF
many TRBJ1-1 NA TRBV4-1 TGCGCCAGCAGCCACAGACAGGACTATGAAGCTTTCTTT CASSHRQDYEAFF
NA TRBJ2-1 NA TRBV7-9 TGTGCCAGCAGCTTCCCCCCTGAGCAGTTCTTC CASSFPPEQFF
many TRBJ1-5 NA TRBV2 TGTGCCAGCAGTGAAGGGTGGCAGGGGTCCAATCAGCCCCAGCATTTT CASSEGWQGSNQPQHF
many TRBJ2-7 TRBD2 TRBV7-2 TGTGCCAGCAGAGGACTAGCGGGATCCTACGAGCAGTACTTC CASRGLAGSYEQYF
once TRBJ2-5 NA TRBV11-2 TGTGCCAGCAGCTTAGTCGGCTACCCTCCGGAGACCCAGTACTTC CASSLVGYPPETQYF
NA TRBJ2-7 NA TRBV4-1 TGCGCCAGCAGCCAAGAAGGGGCTAGCGTCTACAATGAGCAGTACTTC CASSQEGASVYNEQYF
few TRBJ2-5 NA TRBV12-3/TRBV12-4 TGTGCCATCCAAAAAACGTACCAAGAGACCCAGTACTTC CAIQKTYQETQYF
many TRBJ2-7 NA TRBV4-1 TGCGCCAGCAGCCGACCGGAGTCCTACGAGCAGTACTTC CASSRPESYEQYF
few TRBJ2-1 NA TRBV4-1 TGCGCCAGCAGCCAAGAACCCCAGGAGGTGGAGCAGTTCTTC CASSQEPQEVEQFF
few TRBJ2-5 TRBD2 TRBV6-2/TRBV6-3 TGTGCCAGCAGTTACTCTAAGCGGGGGTGGGAAGAGACCCAGTACTTC CASSYSKRGWEETQYF
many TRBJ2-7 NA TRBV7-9 TGTGCCAGCAGCCCGGACAGCTACTACGAGCAGTACTTC CASSPDSYYEQYF
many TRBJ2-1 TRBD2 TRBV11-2 TGTGCCGGAAAGACTAGCGGTACCAATGAGCAGTTCTTC CAGKTSGTNEQFF
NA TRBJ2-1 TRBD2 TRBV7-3 TGTGCCAGCAGCTTAGATGGGACTATGGATGAGCAGTTCTTC CASSLDGTMDEQFF
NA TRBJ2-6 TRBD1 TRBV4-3 TGCGCCAGCAGCCAAGAAAGTGCATTCGGGACAGCCCCATCTGGGGCCTACGTCCTGACTTTC CASSQESAFGTAPSGAYVLTF
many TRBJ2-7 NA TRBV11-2 TGTGCCAGCAGCTTGGGGGTAGCCTACGAGCAGTACTTC CASSLGVAYEQYF
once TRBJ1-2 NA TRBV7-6 TGTGCCAGCTCCCCCGGTATTCTTAACTATGGCTACACCTTC CASSPGILNYGYTF
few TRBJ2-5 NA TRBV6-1 TGTGCCAGCCGCCACGCGGGATATCAAGAGACCCAGTACTTC CASRHAGYQETQYF
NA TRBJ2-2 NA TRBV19 TGTGCCAGTAGTATAGATCCGGGCAGCTACGAGTCCGGGGAGCTGTTTTTT CASSIDPGSYESGELFF
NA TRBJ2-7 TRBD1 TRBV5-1 TGCGCCAGCAGCACGACTCTCCGGGACAGGGGTTTCTACGAGCAGTACTTC CASSTTLRDRGFYEQYF
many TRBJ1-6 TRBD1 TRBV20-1 TGCAGTGCTAGAGATCGGGAGGGACAGATGAATTCACCCCTCCACTTT CSARDREGQMNSPLHF
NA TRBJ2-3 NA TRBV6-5 TGTGCCAGCAGTTACCACATTGCCCTGTCTAGCACAGATACGCAGTATTTT CASSYHIALSSTDTQYF
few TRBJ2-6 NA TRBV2 TGTGCCAGCAGAGGCTCATACTCTGGGGCCAACGTCCTGACTTTC CASRGSYSGANVLTF
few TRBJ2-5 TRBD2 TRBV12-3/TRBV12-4 TGTGCCAACAGTTGGACTAGCGGGATCGAGACCCAGTACTTC CANSWTSGIETQYF
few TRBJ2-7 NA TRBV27 TGTGCCAGCAGTTTATGGCAGGGCGGCGAGCAGTACTTC CASSLWQGGEQYF
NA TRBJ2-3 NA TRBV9 TGTGCCAGCAGCGTCGTAAGCGAGAGCACAGATACGCAGTATTTT CASSVVSESTDTQYF
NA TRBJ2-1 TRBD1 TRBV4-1 TGCGCCAGCAGCCAAGAAGGGGGCTCGGGTTTTTCCTACCATGAGCAGTTCTTC CASSQEGGSGFSYHEQFF
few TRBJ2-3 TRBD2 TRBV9 TGTGCCAGCAGCCCCGGGGGTAGCGGGGGTTCAGATACGCAGTATTTT CASSPGGSGGSDTQYF
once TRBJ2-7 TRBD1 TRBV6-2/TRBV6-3 TGTGCCAGCGGCTGGGACAGGGTATCGTCCTACGAGCAGTACTTC CASGWDRVSSYEQYF
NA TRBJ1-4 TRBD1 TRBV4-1 TGCGCCAGCAGCCTACGACCGGGACAGGGTAATGAAAAACTGTTTTTT CASSLRPGQGNEKLFF